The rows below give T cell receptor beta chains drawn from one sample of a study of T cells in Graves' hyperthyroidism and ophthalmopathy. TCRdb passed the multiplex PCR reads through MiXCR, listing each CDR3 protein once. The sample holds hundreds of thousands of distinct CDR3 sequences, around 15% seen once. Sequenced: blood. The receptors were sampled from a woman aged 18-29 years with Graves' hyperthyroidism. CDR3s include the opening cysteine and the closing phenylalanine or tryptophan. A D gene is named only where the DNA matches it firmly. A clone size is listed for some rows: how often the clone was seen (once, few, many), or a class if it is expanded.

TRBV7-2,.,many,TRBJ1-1,CASSLDRAGSNTEAFF,TGTGCCAGCAGCTTAGATCGGGCAGGCTCGAACACTGAAGCTTTCTTT
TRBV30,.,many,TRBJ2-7,CAWTAGVFYEQYF,TGTGCCTGGACTGCAGGGGTATTCTACGAGCAGTACTTC
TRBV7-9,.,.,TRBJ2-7,CASSLGVGYYEQYF,TGTGCCAGCAGCTTAGGGGTCGGGTACTACGAGCAGTACTTC
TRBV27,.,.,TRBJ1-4,CASSFLGTDEKLFF,TGTGCCAGCAGTTTCCTTGGGACGGATGAAAAACTGTTTTTT
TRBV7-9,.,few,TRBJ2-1,CASSLETSKGNEQFF,TGTGCCAGCAGCTTAGAAACCTCAAAGGGGAATGAGCAGTTCTTC
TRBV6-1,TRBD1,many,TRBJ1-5,CASRRTGQAGQPQHF,TGTGCCAGCAGAAGGACCGGACAGGCGGGTCAGCCCCAGCATTTT
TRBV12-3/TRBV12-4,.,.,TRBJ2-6,CASITTWGAGANVLTF,TGTGCCAGCATTACCACTTGGGGCGCCGGGGCCAACGTCCTGACTTTC
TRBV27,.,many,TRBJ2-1,CASSFFWSSHNEQFF,TGTGCCAGCAGTTTCTTTTGGTCGTCACACAATGAGCAGTTCTTC
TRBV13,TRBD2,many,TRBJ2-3,CASSSVTGTSGRTDTQYF,TGTGCCAGCAGCTCCGTGACTGGGACTAGCGGGAGAACAGATACGCAGTATTTT
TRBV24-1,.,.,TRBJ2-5,CATSEPSSGVVQETQYF,TGTGCCACCAGTGAGCCCTCGTCAGGGGTCGTACAAGAGACCCAGTACTTC
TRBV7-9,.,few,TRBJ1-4,CASSLTGSSNEKLFF,TGTGCCAGCAGCTTAACCGGGTCGTCTAATGAAAAACTGTTTTTT
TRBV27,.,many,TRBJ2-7,CASSSPRLGSYEQYF,TGTGCCAGCAGTTCCCCCAGACTAGGTTCCTACGAGCAGTACTTC
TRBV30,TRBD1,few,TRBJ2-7,CAWRPDRRYEQYF,TGTGCCTGGAGGCCGGACAGGCGCTACGAGCAGTACTTC
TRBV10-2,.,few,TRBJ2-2,CASSENRANTGELFF,TGCGCCAGCAGTGAGAACAGGGCGAACACCGGGGAGCTGTTTTTT
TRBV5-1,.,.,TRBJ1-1,CASSHAVTGTITEAFF,TGCGCCAGCAGCCACGCTGTTACAGGGACGATCACTGAAGCTTTCTTT
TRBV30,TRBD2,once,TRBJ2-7,CAWSVLGGGYEQYF,TGTGCCTGGAGTGTCCTGGGGGGGGGCTACGAGCAGTACTTC
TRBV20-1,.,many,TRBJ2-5,CSALGETQYF,TGCAGTGCTCTAGGGGAGACCCAGTACTTC
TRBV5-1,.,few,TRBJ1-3,CASSLEVFNTGNTIYF,TGCGCCAGCAGCTTGGAAGTATTCAACACTGGAAACACCATATATTTT
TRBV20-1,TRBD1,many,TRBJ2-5,CSATGGGETQYF,TGCAGTGCTACAGGGGGCGGGGAGACCCAGTACTTC
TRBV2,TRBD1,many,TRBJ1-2,CASSEFRGSNYGYTF,TGTGCCAGCAGTGAATTCAGGGGGAGTAACTATGGCTACACCTTC
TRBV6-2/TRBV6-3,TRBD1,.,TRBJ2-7,CASRLSPPTGGLDEQYF,TGTGCCAGCAGACTATCCCCTCCCACAGGGGGGTTGGACGAGCAGTACTTC
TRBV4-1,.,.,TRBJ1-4,CASSPPRGEKLFF,TGCGCCAGCAGCCCGCCTCGGGGGGAAAAACTGTTTTTT
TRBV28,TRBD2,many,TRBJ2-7,CASSTLGLAGGIGYEQYF,TGTGCCAGCTCGACCCTCGGACTAGCGGGAGGAATCGGTTACGAGCAGTACTTC
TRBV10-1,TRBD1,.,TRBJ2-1,CASTMDRGLYNEQFF,TGCGCCAGCACCATGGACAGGGGACTTTACAATGAGCAGTTCTTC
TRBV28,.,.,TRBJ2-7,CASTLWGEDEQYF,TGTGCCAGCACTCTTTGGGGGGAAGACGAGCAGTACTTC
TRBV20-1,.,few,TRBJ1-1,CSAPPFENTEAFF,TGCAGTGCACCCCCGTTTGAGAACACTGAAGCTTTCTTT
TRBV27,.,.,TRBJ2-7,CASSLTAGAINEQYF,TGTGCCAGCAGTTTAACGGCAGGGGCAATCAACGAGCAGTACTTC
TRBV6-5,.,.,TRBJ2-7,CASSYDPAVEQYF,TGTGCCAGCAGTTACGACCCGGCGGTCGAGCAGTACTTC
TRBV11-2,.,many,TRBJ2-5,CASSLEREQTQYF,TGTGCCAGCAGCTTAGAGCGGGAACAGACCCAGTACTTC
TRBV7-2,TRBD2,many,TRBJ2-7,CASSRDYGGYEQYF,TGTGCCAGCAGCAGGGACTATGGGGGCTACGAGCAGTACTTC
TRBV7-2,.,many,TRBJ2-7,CASSLVGVFSSYEQYF,TGTGCCAGCAGCTTAGTGGGCGTTTTCAGCTCCTACGAGCAGTACTTC
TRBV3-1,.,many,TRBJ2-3,CASSTRVSADTQYF,TGTGCCAGCAGCACCCGTGTGAGCGCAGATACGCAGTATTTT
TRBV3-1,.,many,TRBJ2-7,CASSLLGSTYEQYF,TGTGCCAGCAGCCTCCTAGGGAGCACCTACGAGCAGTACTTC
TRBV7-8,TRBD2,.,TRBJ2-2,CASSLGGGSSTGELFF,TGTGCCAGCAGCCTCGGGGGGGGCTCATCCACCGGGGAGCTGTTTTTT
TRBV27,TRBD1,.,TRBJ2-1,CASSTDRFSYNEQFF,TGTGCCAGCAGCACGGACAGGTTCTCCTACAATGAGCAGTTCTTC
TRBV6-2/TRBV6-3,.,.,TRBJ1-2,CASSYFRGGGYTF,TGTGCCAGCAGTTACTTCAGGGGAGGTGGCTACACCTTC
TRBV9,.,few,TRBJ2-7,CASSVTGSTYEQYF,TGTGCCAGCAGCGTGACAGGTAGCACCTACGAGCAGTACTTC
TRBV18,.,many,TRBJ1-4,CASSPPQRAEEKLFF,TGTGCCAGCTCACCACCGCAAAGGGCAGAGGAAAAACTGTTTTTT
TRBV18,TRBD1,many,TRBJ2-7,CASSRPWTGDEQYF,TGTGCCAGCTCACGGCCCTGGACAGGGGACGAGCAGTACTTC
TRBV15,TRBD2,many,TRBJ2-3,CATSIGGRPDTQYF,TGTGCCACCAGCATTGGCGGGAGGCCAGATACGCAGTATTTT
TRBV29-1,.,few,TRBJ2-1,CSERRLSSYNEQFF,TGCAGCGAACGACGGCTGAGCTCCTACAATGAGCAGTTCTTC
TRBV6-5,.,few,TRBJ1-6,CATTTIRGLVGVDDNSPLHF,TGTGCCACCACCACTATCAGGGGCCTCGTCGGCGTCGACGATAATTCACCCCTCCACTTT
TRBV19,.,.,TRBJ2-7,CASSIDTGVEQYF,TGTGCCAGTAGTATAGATACGGGGGTCGAGCAGTACTTC
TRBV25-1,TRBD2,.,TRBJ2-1,CASSVLAGVVGEQFF,TGTGCCAGCAGTGTCCTAGCGGGAGTCGTCGGTGAGCAGTTCTTC
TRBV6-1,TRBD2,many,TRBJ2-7,CASTNRGGLAGGPGEQYF,TGTGCCAGCACCAATAGGGGGGGTCTAGCGGGAGGGCCGGGCGAGCAGTACTTC
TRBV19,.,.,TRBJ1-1,CASRAQIGLTEAFF,TGTGCCAGTAGGGCCCAAATAGGGCTCACTGAAGCTTTCTTT
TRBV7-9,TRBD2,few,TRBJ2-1,CASTSGRVYNEQFF,TGTGCCAGCACAAGCGGGAGAGTTTACAATGAGCAGTTCTTC
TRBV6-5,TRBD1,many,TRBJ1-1,CASSYRIPGQTNRPEAFF,TGTGCCAGCAGTTACCGAATACCGGGACAGACGAACCGACCTGAAGCTTTCTTT
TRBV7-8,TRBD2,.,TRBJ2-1,CASSLAAGGRSSYNEQFF,TGTGCCAGCAGCTTAGCGGCGGGGGGCCGTAGCTCCTACAATGAGCAGTTCTTC
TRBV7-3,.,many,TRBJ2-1,CASSYGYSNEQFF,TGTGCCAGCAGCTATGGTTACTCGAATGAGCAGTTCTTC
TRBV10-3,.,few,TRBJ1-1,CAISLRGDTEAFF,TGTGCCATCAGTCTACGGGGGGACACTGAAGCTTTCTTT
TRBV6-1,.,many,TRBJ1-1,CASRTTIATEAFF,TGTGCCAGCAGAACGACTATTGCCACTGAAGCTTTCTTT
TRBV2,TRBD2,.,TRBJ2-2,CASSEGLAGATGELFF,TGTGCCAGCAGTGAGGGACTAGCGGGGGCCACCGGGGAGCTGTTTTTT
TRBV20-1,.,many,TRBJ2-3,CSARDLLTGTTDTQYF,TGCAGTGCTAGGGACCTGCTTACGGGTACCACAGATACGCAGTATTTT
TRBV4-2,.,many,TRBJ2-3,CASSQDRDQTSFTDTQYF,TGTGCCAGCAGCCAAGACCGAGATCAAACCTCCTTCACAGATACGCAGTATTTT